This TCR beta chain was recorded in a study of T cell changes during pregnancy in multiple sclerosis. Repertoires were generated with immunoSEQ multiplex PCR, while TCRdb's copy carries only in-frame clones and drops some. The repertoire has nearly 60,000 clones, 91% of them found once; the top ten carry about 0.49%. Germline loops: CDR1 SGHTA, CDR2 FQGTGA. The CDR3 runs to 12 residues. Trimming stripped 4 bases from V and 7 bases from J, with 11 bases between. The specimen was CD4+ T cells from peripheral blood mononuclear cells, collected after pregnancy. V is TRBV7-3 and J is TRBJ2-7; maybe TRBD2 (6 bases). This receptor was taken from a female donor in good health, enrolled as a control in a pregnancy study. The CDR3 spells CASSSHRGEQYF. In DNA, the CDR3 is TGTGCCAGCAGCTCCCACCGGGGGGAGCAGTACTTC.